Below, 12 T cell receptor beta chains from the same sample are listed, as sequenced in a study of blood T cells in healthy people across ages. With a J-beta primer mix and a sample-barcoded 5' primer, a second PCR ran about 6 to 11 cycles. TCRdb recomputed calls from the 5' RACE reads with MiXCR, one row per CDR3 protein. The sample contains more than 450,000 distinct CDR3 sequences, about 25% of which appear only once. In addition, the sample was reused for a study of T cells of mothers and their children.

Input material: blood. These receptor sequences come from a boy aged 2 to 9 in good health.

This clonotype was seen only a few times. CDR3 region: CASSLVGSGKYF. The CDR3 coding sequence is TGTGCCAGCAGCTTGGTGGGCTCTGGGAAGTACTTC. This chain links TRBV5-6 with TRBJ2-7; D unclear. The germline V and J ends were trimmed by 0 bases and 11 bases, with 12 bases remaining between them. CDR3 length equals 12 residues. The germline gives CDR1 SGHDT, CDR2 YYEEEE.

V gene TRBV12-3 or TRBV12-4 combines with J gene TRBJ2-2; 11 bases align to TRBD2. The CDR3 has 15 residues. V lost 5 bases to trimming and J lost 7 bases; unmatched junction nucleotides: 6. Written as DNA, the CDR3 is TGTGCCAGCAGTCTTAGCGGGGGGGCTGGCGGGGAGCTGTTTTTT. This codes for CASSLSGGAGGELFF.

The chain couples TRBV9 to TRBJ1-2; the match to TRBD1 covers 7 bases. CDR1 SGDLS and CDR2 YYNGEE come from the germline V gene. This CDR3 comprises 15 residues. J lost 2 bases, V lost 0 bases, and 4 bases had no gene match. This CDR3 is CASSVGDRANYGYTF. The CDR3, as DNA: TGTGCCAGCAGCGTAGGAGACAGGGCGAACTATGGCTACACCTTC.

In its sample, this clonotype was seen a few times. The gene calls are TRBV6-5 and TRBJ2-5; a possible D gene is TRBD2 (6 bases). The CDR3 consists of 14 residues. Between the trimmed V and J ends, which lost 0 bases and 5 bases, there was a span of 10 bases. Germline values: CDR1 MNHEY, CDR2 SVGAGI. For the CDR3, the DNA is TGTGCCAGCAGTTACTCGCCGGCGGGGGAGACCCAGTACTTC. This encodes CASSYSPAGETQYF.

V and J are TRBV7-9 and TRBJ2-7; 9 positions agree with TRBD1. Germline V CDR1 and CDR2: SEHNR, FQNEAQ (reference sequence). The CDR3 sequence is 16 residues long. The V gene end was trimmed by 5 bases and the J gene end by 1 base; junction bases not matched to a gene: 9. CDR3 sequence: CASSPKTGGVSYEQYF. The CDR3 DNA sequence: TGTGCCAGCAGCCCCAAGACAGGGGGAGTTTCCTACGAGCAGTACTTC.

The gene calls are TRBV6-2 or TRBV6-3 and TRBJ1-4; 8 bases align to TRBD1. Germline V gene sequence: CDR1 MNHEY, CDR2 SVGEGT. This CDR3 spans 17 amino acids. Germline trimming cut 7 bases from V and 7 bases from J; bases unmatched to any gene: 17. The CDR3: CASNPGQAAPPFEKLFF. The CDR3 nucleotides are TGTGCCAGCAACCCGGGACAGGCCGCTCCTCCTTTTGAAAAACTGTTTTTT.

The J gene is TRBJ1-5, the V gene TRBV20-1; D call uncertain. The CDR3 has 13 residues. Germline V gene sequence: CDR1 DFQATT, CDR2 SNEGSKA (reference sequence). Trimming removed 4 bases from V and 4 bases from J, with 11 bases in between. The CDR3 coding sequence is TGCAGTGCTACTACAAGACGGAATCAGCCCCAGCATTTT. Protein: CSATTRRNQPQHF.

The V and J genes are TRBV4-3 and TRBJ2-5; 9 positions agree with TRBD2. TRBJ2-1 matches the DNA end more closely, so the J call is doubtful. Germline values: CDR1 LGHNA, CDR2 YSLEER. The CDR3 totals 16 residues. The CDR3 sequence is CASSRLTSGKYNEQFF. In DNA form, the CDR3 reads TGCGCCAGCAGCCGCTTGACTAGCGGAAAGTACAATGAGCAGTTCTTC.

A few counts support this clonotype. In DNA, the CDR3 is TGTGCCAGCAGCCGAACAGGGCTCGCCTACGAGCAGTACTTC. Translated, it gives CASSRTGLAYEQYF. This chain uses TRBV7-9 with TRBJ2-5, with D possibly being TRBD1 (6 bases). The last part of the DNA fits TRBJ2-7 better; the J call may be wrong. The germline V gene has CDR1 SEHNR and CDR2 FQNEAQ (reference sequence). This CDR3 contains 14 residues.

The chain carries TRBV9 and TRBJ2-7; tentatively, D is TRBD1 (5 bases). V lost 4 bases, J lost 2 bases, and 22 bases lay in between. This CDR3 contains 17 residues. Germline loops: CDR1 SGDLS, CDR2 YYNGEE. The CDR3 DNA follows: TGTGCCAGCAGCTTGACCCAGGGCCCCTCTCCTACCTACGAGCAGTACTTC. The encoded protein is CASSLTQGPSPTYEQYF.

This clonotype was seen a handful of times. Here the CDR3 DNA reads TGCGCCAGCAGCCCTTCACGGGGTAAAGAGACCCAGTACTTC. Amino acids: CASSPSRGKETQYF. The chain couples TRBV4-1 to TRBJ2-5, with D possibly matching TRBD2 (5 bases). The germline gives CDR1 MGHRA, CDR2 YSYEKL. The CDR3 is made up of 14 amino acids. V was pared by 4 bases and J by 3 bases, with 12 bases between.

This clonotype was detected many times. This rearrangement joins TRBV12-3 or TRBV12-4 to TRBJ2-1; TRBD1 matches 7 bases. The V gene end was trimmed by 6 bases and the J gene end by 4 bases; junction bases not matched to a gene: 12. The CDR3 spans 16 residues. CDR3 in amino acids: CASSPLAGGTYNEQFF. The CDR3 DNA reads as TGTGCCAGCAGCCCCCTGGCAGGGGGTACTTACAATGAGCAGTTCTTC.